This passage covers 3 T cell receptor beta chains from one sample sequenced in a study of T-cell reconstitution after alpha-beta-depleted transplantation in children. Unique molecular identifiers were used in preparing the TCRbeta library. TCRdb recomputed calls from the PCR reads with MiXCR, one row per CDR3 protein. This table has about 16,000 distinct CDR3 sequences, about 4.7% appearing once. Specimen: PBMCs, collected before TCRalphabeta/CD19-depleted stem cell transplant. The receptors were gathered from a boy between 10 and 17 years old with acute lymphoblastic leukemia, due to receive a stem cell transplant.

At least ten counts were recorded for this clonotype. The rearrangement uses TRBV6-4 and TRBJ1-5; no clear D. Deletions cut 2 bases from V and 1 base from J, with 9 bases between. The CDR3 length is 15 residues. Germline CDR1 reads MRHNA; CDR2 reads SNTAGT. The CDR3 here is CASSDGILSNQPQHF. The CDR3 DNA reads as TGTGCCAGCAGTGACGGAATATTGAGCAATCAGCCCCAGCATTTT.

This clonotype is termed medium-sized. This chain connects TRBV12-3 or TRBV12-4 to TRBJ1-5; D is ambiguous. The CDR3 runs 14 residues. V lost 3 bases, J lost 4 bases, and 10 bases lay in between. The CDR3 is CASSFTILNQPQHF. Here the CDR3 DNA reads TGTGCCAGCAGTTTTACCATCCTGAATCAGCCCCAGCATTTT.

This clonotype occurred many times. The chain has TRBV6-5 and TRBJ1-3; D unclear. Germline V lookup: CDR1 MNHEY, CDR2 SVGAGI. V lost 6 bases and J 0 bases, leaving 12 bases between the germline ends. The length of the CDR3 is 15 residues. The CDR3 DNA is TGTGCCAGCAGACATACCTTCTTCTCTGGAAACACCATATATTTT. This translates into CASRHTFFSGNTIYF.